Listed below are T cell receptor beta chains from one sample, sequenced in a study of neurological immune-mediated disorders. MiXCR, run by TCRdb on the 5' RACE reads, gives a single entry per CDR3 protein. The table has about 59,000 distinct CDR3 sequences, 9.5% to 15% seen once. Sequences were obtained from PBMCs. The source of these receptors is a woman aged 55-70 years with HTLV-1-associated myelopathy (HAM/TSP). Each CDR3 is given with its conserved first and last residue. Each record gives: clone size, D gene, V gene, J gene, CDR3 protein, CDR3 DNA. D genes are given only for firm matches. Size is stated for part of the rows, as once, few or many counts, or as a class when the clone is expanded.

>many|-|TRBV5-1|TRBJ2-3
CASSLKAADTQYF
TGCGCCAGCAGCTTGAAAGCGGCAGATACGCAGTATTTT
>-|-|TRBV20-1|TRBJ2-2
CSTTGRAGELFF
TGCAGTACTACCGGTAGGGCCGGGGAGCTGTTTTTT
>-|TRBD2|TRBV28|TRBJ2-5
CASSGSPQGGETQYF
TGTGCCAGCAGTGGATCCCCCCAGGGAGGGGAGACCCAGTACTTC
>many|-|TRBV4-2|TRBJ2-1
CASSPRTSGYNEQFF
TGTGCCAGCAGCCCCCGGACTTCCGGCTACAATGAGCAGTTCTTC
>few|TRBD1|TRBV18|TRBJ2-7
CASSRTGSYEQYF
TGTGCCAGCTCCCGGACAGGATCCTACGAGCAGTACTTC
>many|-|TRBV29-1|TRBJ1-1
CSVSDPGTEAFF
TGCAGCGTCTCCGACCCTGGCACTGAAGCTTTCTTT
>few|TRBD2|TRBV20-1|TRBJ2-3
CSAPSGGTDTQYF
TGCAGTGCTCCTAGCGGTGGGACGGATACGCAGTATTTT
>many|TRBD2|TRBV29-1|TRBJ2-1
CSVAALAGPYNEQFF
TGCAGCGTTGCTGCTTTAGCGGGACCCTACAATGAGCAGTTCTTC
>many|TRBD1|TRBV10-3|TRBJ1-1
CAIGQGTNTEAFF
TGTGCCATCGGACAGGGGACGAACACTGAAGCTTTCTTT
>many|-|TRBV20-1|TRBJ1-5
CSARDRTGGFNQPQHF
TGCAGTGCTAGAGATAGGACCGGGGGATTCAATCAGCCCCAGCATTTT
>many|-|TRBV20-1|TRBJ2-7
CSAREWNEQYF
TGCAGTGCTAGGGAGTGGAACGAGCAGTACTTC
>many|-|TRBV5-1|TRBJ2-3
CASSTQRVGTDTQYF
TGCGCCAGCTCCACTCAGCGGGTGGGCACAGATACGCAGTATTTT
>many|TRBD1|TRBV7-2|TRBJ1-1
CASSLKTDRGAEAFF
TGTGCCAGCAGCTTAAAAACTGACAGGGGAGCTGAAGCTTTCTTT
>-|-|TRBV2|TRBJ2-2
CASGMIQTGELFF
TGTGCCAGCGGGATGATCCAAACCGGGGAGCTGTTTTTT
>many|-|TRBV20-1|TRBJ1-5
CSAGSNQPQHF
TGCAGTGCCGGGAGCAATCAGCCCCAGCATTTT
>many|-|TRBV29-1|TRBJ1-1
CSVEWPGRSTEAFF
TGCAGCGTTGAATGGCCGGGGAGGAGTACTGAAGCTTTCTTT
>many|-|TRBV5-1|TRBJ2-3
CASSPRVADTQYF
TGCGCCAGCAGCCCTAGAGTAGCAGATACGCAGTATTTT
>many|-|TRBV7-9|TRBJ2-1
CASQRGSLPSYNEQFF
TGTGCCAGCCAGAGGGGGAGCCTACCATCTTACAATGAGCAGTTCTTC
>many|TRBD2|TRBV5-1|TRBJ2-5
CASSAGTSGTETQYF
TGCGCCAGCAGCGCCGGGACTAGCGGGACAGAGACCCAGTACTTC
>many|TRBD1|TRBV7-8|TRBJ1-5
CASSLTGGNQPQHF
TGTGCCAGCAGCTTGACAGGGGGCAATCAGCCCCAGCATTTT
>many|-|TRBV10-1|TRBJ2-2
CASRVDTNTGELFF
TGCGCCAGCAGGGTCGATACGAACACCGGGGAGCTGTTTTTT
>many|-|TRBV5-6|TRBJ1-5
CASSRGGLNQPQHF
TGTGCCAGCAGCCGGGGAGGGCTCAATCAGCCCCAGCATTTT
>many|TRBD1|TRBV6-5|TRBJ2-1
CASSSGTGPNEQFF
TGTGCCAGCAGTTCCGGGACAGGCCCCAATGAGCAGTTCTTC
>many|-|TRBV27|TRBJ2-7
CASSGVSSYEQYF
TGTGCCAGCTCGGGGGTTTCCTCCTACGAGCAGTACTTC
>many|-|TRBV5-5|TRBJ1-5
CASAIQLSNQPQHF
TGTGCCAGCGCTATTCAGTTAAGCAATCAGCCCCAGCATTTT
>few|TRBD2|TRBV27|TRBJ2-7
CASSVGLAGGPSEQYF
TGTGCCAGCAGTGTCGGACTAGCGGGAGGGCCGAGCGAGCAGTACTTC
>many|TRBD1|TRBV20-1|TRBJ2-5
CSASLVGTGGETQYF
TGCAGTGCTAGCCTCGTTGGGACAGGGGGGGAGACCCAGTACTTC
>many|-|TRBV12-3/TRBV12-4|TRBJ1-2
CASSDPGYGYTF
TGTGCCAGCAGCGACCCTGGGTATGGCTACACCTTC
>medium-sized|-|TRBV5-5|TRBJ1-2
CASNNDRNYGYTF
TGTGCCAGCAACAACGACCGCAACTATGGCTACACCTTC
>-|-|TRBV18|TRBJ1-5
CASSTQGGEQPQHF
TGTGCCAGCTCAACGCAGGGTGGAGAACAGCCCCAGCATTTT
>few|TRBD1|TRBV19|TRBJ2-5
CASTEQGEETQYF
TGTGCCAGCACCGAGCAGGGGGAAGAGACCCAGTACTTC
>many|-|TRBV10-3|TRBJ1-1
CAISVDRINTEAFF
TGTGCCATCAGCGTTGACAGAATTAACACTGAAGCTTTCTTT
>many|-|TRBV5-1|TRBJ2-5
CASSFGGTETQYF
TGCGCCAGCAGCTTCGGTGGTACGGAGACCCAGTACTTC
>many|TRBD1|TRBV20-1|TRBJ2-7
CSARDTGQGVGEQYF
TGCAGTGCTAGAGATACGGGACAGGGAGTTGGCGAGCAGTACTTC
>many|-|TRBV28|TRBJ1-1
CASSLTGRLNTEAFF
TGTGCCAGCAGTTTGACAGGTCGTTTGAACACTGAAGCTTTCTTT
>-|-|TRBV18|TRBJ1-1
CASSPGTKDTEAFF
TGTGCCAGCTCACCAGGGACGAAAGACACTGAAGCTTTCTTT
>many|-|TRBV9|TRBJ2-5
CASSPQRARETQYF
TGTGCCAGCAGCCCCCAACGCGCACGGGAGACCCAGTACTTC
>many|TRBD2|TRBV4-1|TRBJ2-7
CASSQVAGDLYEQYF
TGCGCCAGCAGCCAAGTAGCGGGAGATCTCTACGAGCAGTACTTC
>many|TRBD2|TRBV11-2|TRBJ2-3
CASSYTQRTSADTQYF
TGTGCCAGCAGCTACACACAGCGGACTAGCGCAGATACGCAGTATTTT
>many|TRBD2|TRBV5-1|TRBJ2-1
CASGAQPTSGSSYNEQFF
TGCGCCAGCGGCGCGCAACCCACTAGCGGGAGTTCCTACAATGAGCAGTTCTTC
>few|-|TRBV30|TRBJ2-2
CAWSVGENTGELFF
TGTGCCTGGAGTGTAGGAGAAAACACCGGGGAGCTGTTTTTT
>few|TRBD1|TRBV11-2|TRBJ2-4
CASSPLTGVRNIQYF
TGTGCCAGCAGCCCCCTGACAGGGGTCCGGAACATTCAGTACTTC
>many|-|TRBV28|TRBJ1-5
CASRGGGQANQPQHF
TGTGCCAGCAGGGGTGGGGGGCAGGCTAATCAGCCCCAGCATTTT
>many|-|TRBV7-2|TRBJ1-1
CASSHPQGSIPNTEAFF
TGTGCCAGCAGCCACCCACAGGGATCTATCCCCAACACTGAAGCTTTCTTT
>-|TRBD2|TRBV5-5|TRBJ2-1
CASSLYTSASYNEQFF
TGTGCCAGCAGCTTGTATACTAGCGCGAGCTACAATGAGCAGTTCTTC
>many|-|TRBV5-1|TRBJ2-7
CASSTGTGGNEQYF
TGCGCCAGCAGCACCGGGACCGGGGGTAACGAGCAGTACTTC
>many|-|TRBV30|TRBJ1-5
CAWSSDNSNQPQHF
TGTGCCTGGAGTTCTGACAACAGCAATCAGCCCCAGCATTTT
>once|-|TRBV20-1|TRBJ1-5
CCASGTSSNKPQHF
TGCTGTGCTTCCGGGACGTCTAGCAATAAGCCCCAGCATTTT
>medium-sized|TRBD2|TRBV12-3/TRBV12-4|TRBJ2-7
CASSLGLASYEQYF
TGTGCCAGCAGTTTAGGACTAGCTTCCTACGAGCAGTACTTC
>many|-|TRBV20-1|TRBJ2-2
CSAPKGGLTGELFF
TGCAGTGCCCCAAAAGGGGGTTTGACCGGGGAGCTGTTTTTT
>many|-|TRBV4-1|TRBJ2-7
CASSQRTGPSYEQYF
TGCGCCAGCAGCCAGAGAACGGGGCCTTCCTACGAGCAGTACTTC
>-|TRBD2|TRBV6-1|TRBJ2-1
CASSGTRSGGIYNEQFF
TGTGCCAGCAGTGGAACCCGGTCGGGGGGAATCTACAATGAGCAGTTCTTC
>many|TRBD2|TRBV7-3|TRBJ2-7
CASSFPGTSPYEQYF
TGTGCCAGCAGCTTTCCCGGGACTAGTCCCTACGAGCAGTACTTC
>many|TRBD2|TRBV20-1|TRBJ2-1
CSQDTSGSYNEQFF
TGCAGTCAAGATACTAGCGGGAGTTACAATGAGCAGTTCTTC